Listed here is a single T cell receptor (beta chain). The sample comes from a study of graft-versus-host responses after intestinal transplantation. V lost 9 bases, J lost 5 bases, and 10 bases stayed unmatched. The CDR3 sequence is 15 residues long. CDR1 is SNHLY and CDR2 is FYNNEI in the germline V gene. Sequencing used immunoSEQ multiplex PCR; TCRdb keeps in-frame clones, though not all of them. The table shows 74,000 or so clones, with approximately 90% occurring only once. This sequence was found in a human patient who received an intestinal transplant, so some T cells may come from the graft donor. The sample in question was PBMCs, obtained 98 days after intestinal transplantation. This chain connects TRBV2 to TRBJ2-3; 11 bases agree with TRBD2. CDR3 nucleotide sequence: TGTGCCAGTGTTAGCGGGGGGGCGAGGGGAGATACGCAGTATTTT. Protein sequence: CASVSGGARGDTQYF.